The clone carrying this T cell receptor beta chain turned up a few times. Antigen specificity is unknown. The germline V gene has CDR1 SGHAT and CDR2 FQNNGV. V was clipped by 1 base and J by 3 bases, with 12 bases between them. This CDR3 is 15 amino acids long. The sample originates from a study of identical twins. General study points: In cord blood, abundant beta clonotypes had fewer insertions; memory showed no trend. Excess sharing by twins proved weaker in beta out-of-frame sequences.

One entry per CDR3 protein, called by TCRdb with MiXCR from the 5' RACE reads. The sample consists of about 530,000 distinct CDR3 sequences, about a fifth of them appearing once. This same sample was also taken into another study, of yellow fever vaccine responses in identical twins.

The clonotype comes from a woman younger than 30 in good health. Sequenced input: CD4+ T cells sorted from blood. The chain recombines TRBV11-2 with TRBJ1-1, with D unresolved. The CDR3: CASSLGRGRDTEAFF. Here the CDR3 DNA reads TGTGCCAGCAGCTTAGGCAGAGGAAGGGACACTGAAGCTTTCTTT.